These 11 T cell receptor beta chains came from one sample sequenced in a study of shared clonotypes between healthy human individuals. Sequencing used immunoSEQ multiplex PCR; TCRdb keeps in-frame clones, though not all of them. The sample carries hundreds of thousands of clones, more than 95% recorded once. Input material: naive CD4+ T cells sorted from blood. Subset reported: CD45RA+ positively selected. Receptor source: a woman in her thirties in good health.

The chain links TRBV30 to TRBJ2-3; 8 bases agree with TRBD1. CDR1 and CDR2 from the germline V gene are GTSNPN and SVGIG (reference sequence). CDR3 size: 15 residues. Trimming cost V 5 bases and J 6 bases; bases outside gene matches: 13. Here the CDR3 DNA reads TGTGCCTGGGGGCTAGGCAGGGGGCGATTGGATACGCAGTATTTT. Translating it yields CAWGLGRGRLDTQYF. Full variable domain (outside the CDR3, taken from reference TRBV30 and TRBJ2-3): SQTIHQWPATLVQPVGSPLSLECTVEGTSNPNLYWYRQAAGRGLQLLFYSVGIGQISSEVPQNLSASRPQDRQFILSSKKLLLSDSGFYLCAWGLGRGRLDTQYFGPGTRLTVL.

This clone appeared a few times. The chain links TRBV6-4 to TRBJ1-3; the D is unclear. This CDR3 comprises 10 residues. Trimming took 9 bases from V and 10 from J, leaving 10 bases between them. Germline V gene lookup returns CDR1 MRHNA and CDR2 SNTAGT. CDR3 residues: CARELGTIYF. DNA for the CDR3: TGTGCCAGAGAACTGGGGACCATATATTTT.

The rearrangement uses TRBV11-2 and TRBJ2-3; 9 nucleotides agree with TRBD2. The germline V gene has CDR1 SGHAT and CDR2 FQNNGV. The V gene end was trimmed by 5 bases and the J gene end by 0 bases; junction bases not matched to a gene: 12. The CDR3 sequence is 18 residues long. CDR3 residues: CASSINSAAGGSTDTQYF. CDR3 sequence (DNA): TGTGCCAGCAGCATCAACTCGGCAGCGGGAGGAAGCACAGATACGCAGTATTTT.

The CDR3 region has the DNA TGTGCCAGCAGTTTTCAAAACAGCAGGGAGGGCACTGAAGCTTTCTTT. This translates into CASSFQNSREGTEAFF. The V call is TRBV27, the J call TRBJ1-1; tentative D call: TRBD1 (5 bases). The V end was cut by 3 bases, the J end by 4 bases, with 18 bases between. The CDR3 totals 16 residues. CDR1 and CDR2 (germline): MNHEY, SMNVEV (reference sequence).

The chain joins TRBV29-1 to TRBJ2-3; 9 bases are a match to TRBD1. Trimming took 5 bases from V and 1 from J; bases not matched to a gene: 4. Germline assignment: CDR1 SQVTM and CDR2 ANQGSEA. The CDR3 sequence is 14 residues long. For the CDR3, the DNA is TGCAGCGTTCGGGACAGGGAAGGCACAGATACGCAGTATTTT. It is translated as CSVRDREGTDTQYF.

V is TRBV5-1 and J is TRBJ1-2, with 9 bases that match TRBD1. Germline loops: CDR1 SGHRS, CDR2 YFSETQ. The CDR3 consists of 14 residues. Germline trimming cut 4 bases from V and 2 bases from J; bases unmatched to any gene: 3. CDR3 nucleotide sequence: TGCGCCAGCAGCAAGGGACAGGGAAACTATGGCTACACCTTC. Its translation is CASSKGQGNYGYTF.

J is TRBJ2-5 and V is TRBV7-2; 7 bases are shared with TRBD1. Germline lookup yields CDR1 SGHTA and CDR2 FQGNSA. CDR3 length: 16 residues. Trimming took 0 bases from V and 4 from J; bases not matched to a gene: 8. The CDR3 coding sequence is TGTGCCAGCAGCTTAGCCTTCCAGGGGGTTGGAGAGACCCAGTACTTC. It is translated as CASSLAFQGVGETQYF.

V and J are TRBV2 and TRBJ1-1; 7 positions match TRBD1. Germline V lookup: CDR1 SNHLY, CDR2 FYNNEI. The CDR3 has 15 amino acids. V was pared by 4 bases and J by 1 base, with 6 bases of the junction left unmatched. In DNA, the CDR3 is TGTGCCAGCAGTGGACAGGGTGAACCGAACACTGAAGCTTTCTTT. Amino acid sequence: CASSGQGEPNTEAFF.

The chain couples TRBV6-5 to TRBJ2-5; tentatively, D is TRBD1 (6 bases). The end of the DNA aligns better with TRBJ2-7, so the J call may be wrong. Per the germline V gene, CDR1 is MNHEY and CDR2 is SVGAGI. CDR3 length: 15 amino acids. The CDR3 DNA reads as TGTGCCAGCAGTCCGTACTACGACAGGTCCTACGAGCAGTACTTC. Translating it yields CASSPYYDRSYEQYF.

The chain carries TRBV21-1 and TRBJ1-2; the table gives TRBD1 as D, unverified against the DNA. TRBV21-1 is termed a pseudogene. This CDR3 contains 15 residues. The CDR3 region has the DNA TGTGCCAGCAGGAGAGACGACAGGAGTGACTATGGCTACACCTTC. This sequence encodes CASRRDDRSDYGYTF.

This chain joins TRBV5-1 and TRBJ2-1; TRBD1 agrees at 8 bases. CDR3 length: 16 amino acids. The ends lost 4 bases at V and 0 bases at J; junction bases unmatched: 6. The germline CDR1 and CDR2 sequences are SGHRS and YFSETQ. The CDR3 loop is CASSKQGEFSYNEQFF. The DNA for the CDR3 is TGCGCCAGCAGCAAACAGGGGGAGTTCTCCTACAATGAGCAGTTCTTC. The full variable domain, completed using reference TRBV5-1 and TRBJ2-1, is KAGVTQTPRYLIKTRGQQVTLSCSPISGHRSVSWYQQTPGQGLQFLFEYFSETQRNKGNFPGRFSGRQFSNSRSEMNVSTLELGDSALYLCASSKQGEFSYNEQFFGPGTRLTVL.